This TCR beta chain is from a study of blood T cell repertoires in COVID-19. Study details: Nucleic acid was either cDNA or gDNA, and it came from T cells, B-cell-depleted T cells, or PBMCs.

The germline V and J ends were trimmed by 3 bases and 8 bases, with 10 bases remaining between them. The CDR3 totals 13 residues. Germline V gene data show CDR1 as KGHSH and CDR2 as LQKENI. Here immunoSEQ multiplex PCR was the method, and the copy in TCRdb shows in-frame clones only, minus some. The repertoire holds roughly 400,000 clones, with roughly 84% as singletons. Recruitment covered 20 to 25 US areas and drew participants whose ages spanned about 18 to 100 years. Researchers sorted participants into cohorts using their self-reported clinical history. Sequencing used PBMCs or T cells enriched from blood (not recorded which). J is TRBJ1-4 and V is TRBV18, with unresolved D. This receptor was identified in a woman under 30 who had been exposed to COVID-19. CDR3 nucleotides: TGTGCCAGCTCACCGCTGAGGGAAGAAAAACTGTTTTTT. It is translated as CASSPLREEKLFF.